This T cell receptor beta chain was recovered during a study of cytomegalovirus exposure and HLA in healthy donors. A multiplex PCR was run with 60 Vbeta primers and 13 Jbeta primers. Sequencing used immunoSEQ multiplex PCR; TCRdb keeps in-frame clones, though not all of them. The sample carries about 200,000 clones, roughly 81% recorded once. In the case of this clone: No antigen is known for it.

Study-level findings and limits: Cytomegalovirus association was listed for around 170 TCR beta chains.

What was sequenced was PBMCs. The clonotype comes from a woman aged 25 to 45 in good health and CMV-seropositive.

For the CDR3, the DNA is TGTGCCAGCAGCTCGCAGGCTACCCTAACCTACAATGAGCAGTTCTTC. It translates to CASSSQATLTYNEQFF. The chain employs TRBV7-3 and TRBJ2-1; D uncertain. The CDR3 consists of 16 residues. Trimming removed 4 bases from V and 2 bases from J, with 15 bases in between. Germline V gene sequence: CDR1 SGHTA, CDR2 FQGTGA.